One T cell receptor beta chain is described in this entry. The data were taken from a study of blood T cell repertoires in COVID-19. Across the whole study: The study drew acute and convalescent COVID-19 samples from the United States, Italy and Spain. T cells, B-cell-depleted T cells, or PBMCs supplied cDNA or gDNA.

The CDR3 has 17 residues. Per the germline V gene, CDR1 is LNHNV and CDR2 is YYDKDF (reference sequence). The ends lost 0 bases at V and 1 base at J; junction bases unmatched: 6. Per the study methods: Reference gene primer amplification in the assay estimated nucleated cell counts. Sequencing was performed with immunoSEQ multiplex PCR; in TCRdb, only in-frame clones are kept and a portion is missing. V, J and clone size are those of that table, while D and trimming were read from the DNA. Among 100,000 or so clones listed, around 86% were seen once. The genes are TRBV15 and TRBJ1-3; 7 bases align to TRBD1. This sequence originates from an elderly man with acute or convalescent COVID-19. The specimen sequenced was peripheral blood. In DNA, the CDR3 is TGTGCCACCAGCAGAGACAGGACAGGCTCTTCTGGAAACACCATATATTTT. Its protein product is CATSRDRTGSSGNTIYF.